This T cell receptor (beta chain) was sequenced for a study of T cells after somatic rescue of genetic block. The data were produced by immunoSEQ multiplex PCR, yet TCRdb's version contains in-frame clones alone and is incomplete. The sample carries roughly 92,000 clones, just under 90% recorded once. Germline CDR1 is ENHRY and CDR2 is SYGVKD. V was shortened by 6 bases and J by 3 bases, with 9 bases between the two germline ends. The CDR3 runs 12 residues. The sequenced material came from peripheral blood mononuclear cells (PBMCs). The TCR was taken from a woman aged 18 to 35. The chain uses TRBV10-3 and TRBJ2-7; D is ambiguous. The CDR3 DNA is TGTGCCATCAGGCCGACTGGCTACGAGCAGTACTTC. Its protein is CAIRPTGYEQYF.